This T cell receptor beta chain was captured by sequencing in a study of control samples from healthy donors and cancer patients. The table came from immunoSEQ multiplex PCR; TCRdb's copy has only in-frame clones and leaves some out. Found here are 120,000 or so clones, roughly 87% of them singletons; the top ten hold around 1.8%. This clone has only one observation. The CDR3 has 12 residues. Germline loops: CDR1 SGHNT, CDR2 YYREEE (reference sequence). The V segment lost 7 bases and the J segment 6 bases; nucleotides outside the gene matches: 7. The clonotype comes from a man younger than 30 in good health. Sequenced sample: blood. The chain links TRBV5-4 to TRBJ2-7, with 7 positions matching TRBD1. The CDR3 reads CASADPGGEQYF. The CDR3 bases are TGTGCCAGCGCCGACCCAGGGGGCGAGCAGTACTTC.